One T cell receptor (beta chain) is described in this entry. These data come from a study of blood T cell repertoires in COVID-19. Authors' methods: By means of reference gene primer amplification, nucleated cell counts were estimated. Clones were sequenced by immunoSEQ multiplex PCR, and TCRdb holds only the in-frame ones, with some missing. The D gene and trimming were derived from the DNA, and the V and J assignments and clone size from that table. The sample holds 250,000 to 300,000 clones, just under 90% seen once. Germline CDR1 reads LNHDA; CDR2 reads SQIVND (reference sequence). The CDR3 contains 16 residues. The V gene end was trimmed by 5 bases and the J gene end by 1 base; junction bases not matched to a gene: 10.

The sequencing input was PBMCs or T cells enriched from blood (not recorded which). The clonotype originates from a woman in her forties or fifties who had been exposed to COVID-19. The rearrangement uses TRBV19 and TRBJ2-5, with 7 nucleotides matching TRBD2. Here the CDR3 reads CASSAAGRGFQETQYF. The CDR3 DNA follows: TGTGCCAGTAGTGCAGCGGGACGGGGGTTCCAAGAGACCCAGTACTTC.